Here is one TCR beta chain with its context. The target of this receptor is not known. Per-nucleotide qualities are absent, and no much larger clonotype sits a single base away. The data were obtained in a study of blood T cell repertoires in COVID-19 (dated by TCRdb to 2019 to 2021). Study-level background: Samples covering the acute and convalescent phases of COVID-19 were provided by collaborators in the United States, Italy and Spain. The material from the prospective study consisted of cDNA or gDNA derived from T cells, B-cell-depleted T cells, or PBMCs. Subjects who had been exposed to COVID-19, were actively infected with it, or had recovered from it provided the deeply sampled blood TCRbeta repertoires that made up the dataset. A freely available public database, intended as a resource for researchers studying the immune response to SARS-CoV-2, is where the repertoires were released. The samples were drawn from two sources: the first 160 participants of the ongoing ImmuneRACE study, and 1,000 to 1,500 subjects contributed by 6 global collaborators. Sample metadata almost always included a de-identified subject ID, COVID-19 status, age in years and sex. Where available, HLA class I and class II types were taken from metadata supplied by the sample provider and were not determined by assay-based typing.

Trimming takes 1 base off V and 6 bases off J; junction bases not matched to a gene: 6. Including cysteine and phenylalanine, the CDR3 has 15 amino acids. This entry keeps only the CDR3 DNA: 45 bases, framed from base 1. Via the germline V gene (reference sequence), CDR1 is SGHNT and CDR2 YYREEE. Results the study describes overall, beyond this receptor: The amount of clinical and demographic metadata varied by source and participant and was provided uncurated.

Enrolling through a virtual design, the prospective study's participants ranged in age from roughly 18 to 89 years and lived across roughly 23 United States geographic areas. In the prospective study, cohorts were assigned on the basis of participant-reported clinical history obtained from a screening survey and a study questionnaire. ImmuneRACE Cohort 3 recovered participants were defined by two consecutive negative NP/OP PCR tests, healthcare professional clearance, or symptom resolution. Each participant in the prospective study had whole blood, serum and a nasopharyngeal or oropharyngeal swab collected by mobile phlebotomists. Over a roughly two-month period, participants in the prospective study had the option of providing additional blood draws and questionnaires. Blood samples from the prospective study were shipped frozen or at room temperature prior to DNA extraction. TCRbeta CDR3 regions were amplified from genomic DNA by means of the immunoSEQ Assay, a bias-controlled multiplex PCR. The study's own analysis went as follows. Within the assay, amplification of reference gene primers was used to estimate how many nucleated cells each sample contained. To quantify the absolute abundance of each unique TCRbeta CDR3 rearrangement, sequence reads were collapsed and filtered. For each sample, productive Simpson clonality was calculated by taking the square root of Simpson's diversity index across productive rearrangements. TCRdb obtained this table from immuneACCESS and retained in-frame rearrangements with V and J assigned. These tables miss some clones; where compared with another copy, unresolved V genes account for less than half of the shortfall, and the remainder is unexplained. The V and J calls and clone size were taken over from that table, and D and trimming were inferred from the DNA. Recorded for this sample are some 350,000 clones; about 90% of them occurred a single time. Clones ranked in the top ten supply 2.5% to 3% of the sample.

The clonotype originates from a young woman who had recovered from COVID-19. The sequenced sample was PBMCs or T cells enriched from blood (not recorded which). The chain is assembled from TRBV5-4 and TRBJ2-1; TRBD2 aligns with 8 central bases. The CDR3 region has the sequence CASSLYSGVSNEQFF. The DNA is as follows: TGTGCCAGCAGCTTGTATAGCGGGGTCTCCAATGAGCAGTTCTTC. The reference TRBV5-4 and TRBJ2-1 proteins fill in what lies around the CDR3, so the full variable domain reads ETGVTQSPTHLIKTRGQQVTLRCSSQSGHNTVSWYQQALGQGPQFIFQYYREEENGRGNFPPRFSGLQFPNYSSELNVNALELDDSALYLCASSLYSGVSNEQFFGPGTRLTVL.